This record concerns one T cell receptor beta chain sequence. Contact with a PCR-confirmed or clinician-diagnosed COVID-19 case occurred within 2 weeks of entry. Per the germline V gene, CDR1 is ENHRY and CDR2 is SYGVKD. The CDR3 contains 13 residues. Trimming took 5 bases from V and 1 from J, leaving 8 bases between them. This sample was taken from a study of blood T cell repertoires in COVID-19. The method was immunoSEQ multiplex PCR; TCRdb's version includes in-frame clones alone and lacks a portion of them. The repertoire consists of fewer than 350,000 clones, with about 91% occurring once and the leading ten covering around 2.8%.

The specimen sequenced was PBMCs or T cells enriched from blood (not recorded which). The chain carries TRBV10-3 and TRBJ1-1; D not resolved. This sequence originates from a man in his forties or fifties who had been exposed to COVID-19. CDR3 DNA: TGTGCCATCAGTCAAGACTCGAACACTGAAGCTTTCTTT. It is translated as CAISQDSNTEAFF.